One and the same sample provided the 21 T cell receptor beta chains below, sequenced in a study of T cells in Graves' hyperthyroidism and ophthalmopathy. Amplification targeted TCR beta CDR3 regions from RNA transcripts. HTBI primers were used for first-round RT-PCR of the TCR CDR3. MiXCR, run by TCRdb on the multiplex PCR reads, gives a single entry per CDR3 protein. Among around 300,000 distinct CDR3 sequences listed, 13% were seen once. The sequencing input was blood. Receptors originate from a woman aged 25 to 39 with Graves' hyperthyroidism that later progressed to Graves' ophthalmopathy.

This clonotype was observed a handful of times. The CDR3 region has the DNA TGCGCCAGCAGGGAACAGGGGAGCTACGAGCAGTACTTC. Residues: CASREQGSYEQYF. This chain joins TRBV5-1 and TRBJ2-7, with TRBD1 matching 7 bases. Germline trimming cut 5 bases from V and 3 bases from J; bases unmatched to any gene: 5. The CDR3 runs to 13 residues. CDR1 and CDR2 (germline): SGHRS, YFSETQ. Full variable domain (remainder filled in from reference TRBV5-1 and TRBJ2-7): KAGVTQTPRYLIKTRGQQVTLSCSPISGHRSVSWYQQTPGQGLQFLFEYFSETQRNKGNFPGRFSGRQFSNSRSEMNVSTLELGDSALYLCASREQGSYEQYFGPGTRLTVT.

The chain uses TRBV28 and TRBJ2-7; D unresolved. The V and J ends lost 7 bases and 0 bases respectively, with 7 bases between them. Germline-derived CDR1 and CDR2 are MDHEN and SYDVKM. The CDR3 runs to 12 residues. The CDR3 region has the DNA TGTGCCAGCAACGAAAACTCCTACGAGCAGTACTTC. Its protein is CASNENSYEQYF.

This clonotype was observed at least ten times. The genes are TRBV6-6 and TRBJ2-3; D may be TRBD1 or TRBD2 (6 bases each). The CDR3 has 17 residues. Trimming took 1 base from V and 0 from J, leaving 14 bases between them. From germline, CDR1 is MNHNY and CDR2 SVGAGI (reference sequence). The CDR3 loop reads CASSYLGGGTSTDTQYF. CDR3 DNA: TGTGCCAGCAGTTACTTGGGGGGCGGCACTAGCACAGATACGCAGTATTTT.

The chain carries TRBV2 and TRBJ2-3, with 9 bases aligning to TRBD1. There are 14 residues in the CDR3. Trimming at V came to 7 bases and at J to 4 bases, leaving 6 bases not matched to a gene. CDR1 and CDR2 (germline): SNHLY, FYNNEI. The CDR3 is CASTGTGKPDTQYF. The CDR3 DNA reads as TGTGCCAGCACCGGGACAGGGAAGCCAGATACGCAGTATTTT.

Of note for this clonotype: Being one base from a much bigger clone, this may be a read error. The gene calls are TRBV18 and TRBJ1-1; TRBD1 is a possible D gene (6 bases). Germline V CDR1 and CDR2: KGHSH, LQKENI. V gave up 5 bases and J gave up 1 base, with 14 bases separating them. The CDR3 loop spans 15 amino acids. The DNA of the CDR3 is TGTGCCAGCTCATGTTTGGGGACAACGAACACTGAAGCTTTCTTT. It yields the protein CASSCLGTTNTEAFF.

This clonotype occurred many times. This chain joins TRBV28 and TRBJ2-1; no firm D call. This CDR3 has 14 residues. The V gene lost 6 bases and the J gene lost 0 bases, with 9 bases spanning the gap. The germline V gene has CDR1 MDHEN and CDR2 SYDVKM. The CDR3 loop reads CASRDISSYNEQFF. DNA for the CDR3: TGTGCCAGCAGAGACATCAGCTCCTACAATGAGCAGTTCTTC.

This clonotype was found a few times. A much larger clonotype is one base distant, so this may be a read error. The rearrangement links TRBV13 to TRBJ2-5, with a weak D call TRBD2 (7 bases). CDR3 length: 15 amino acids. Trimming cost V 4 bases and J 5 bases, with 17 bases left between them. CDR1 is PRHDT, CDR2 FYEKMQ, per germline (reference sequence). The CDR3 is CASSSARGGPETQYF. CDR3 coding DNA: TGTGCCAGCAGCTCCGCTAGGGGGGGCCCGGAGACCCAGTACTTC.

The chain recombines TRBV25-1 with TRBJ2-1; 10 positions match TRBD2. CDR3 size: 14 residues. Losses at the gene ends were 7 bases for V and 6 bases for J; bases not matched to a gene: 6. Germline V gives CDR1 MGHDK, CDR2 SYGVNS. CDR3 loop: CASTLAGESNEQFF. In nucleotides, the CDR3 is TGTGCCAGCACCCTAGCGGGAGAGAGCAATGAGCAGTTCTTC. Looking up the rest from reference TRBV25-1 and TRBJ2-1 gives the full variable domain: EADIYQTPRYLVIGTGKKITLECSQTMGHDKMYWYQQDPGMELHLIHYSYGVNSTEKGDLSSESTVSRIRTEHFPLTLESARPSHTSQYLCASTLAGESNEQFFGPGTRLTVL.

J is TRBJ1-5 and V is TRBV9; 7 bases fit TRBD1. The germline V gene encodes CDR1 SGDLS and CDR2 YYNGEE. J lost 6 bases, V lost 7 bases, and 16 bases had no gene match. The CDR3 has 16 amino acids. The DNA for the CDR3 is TGTGCCAGCCTCGTGGAGGGGCAGGGGGTTTTTCAGCCCCAGCATTTT. This encodes CASLVEGQGVFQPQHF.

Ten or more counts support this clonotype. The chain links TRBV6-1 to TRBJ2-1; 8 bases line up with TRBD2. The J segment lost 11 bases and the V segment lost 6 bases, leaving 9 bases of the junction unmatched. CDR1 is MNHNS and CDR2 is SASEGT in the germline V gene. The CDR3 sequence is 13 residues long. The CDR3 DNA sequence: TGTGCCAGCAGCCCTACCCTTAGCGGGAAGCAGTTCTTC. It translates to CASSPTLSGKQFF.

The CDR3 spells CASSQPSGNIQYF. As DNA, the CDR3 is TGCGCCAGCAGCCAACCCTCAGGGAACATTCAGTACTTC. The gene calls are TRBV4-1 and TRBJ2-4; maybe TRBD1 (5 bases). Germline V gene data show CDR1 as MGHRA and CDR2 as YSYEKL. CDR3 length: 13 residues. The V gene lost 2 bases and the J gene lost 7 bases, with 9 bases spanning the gap.

This clonotype was detected many times. This sequence joins TRBV18 and TRBJ2-3, with D unclear. V lost 3 bases and J 2 bases, leaving 9 bases between the germline ends. CDR1 is KGHSH and CDR2 is LQKENI in the germline V gene. This CDR3 is built from 14 residues. CDR3 sequence (DNA): TGTGCCAGCTCACCGTGGGTACACACAGATACGCAGTATTTT. Translated, it gives CASSPWVHTDTQYF.

This clonotype was detected ten times or more. The chain joins TRBV28 to TRBJ2-1; D gene uncertain. Germline values: CDR1 MDHEN, CDR2 SYDVKM. There are 15 residues in the CDR3. V was trimmed by 6 bases and J by 0 bases, leaving 12 bases between them. The DNA of the CDR3 is TGTGCCAGCAGCAATGCGCAGAGCTCCTACAATGAGCAGTTCTTC. Amino acids: CASSNAQSSYNEQFF.

This clonotype has only a few counts. J is TRBJ1-4 and V is TRBV9; 7 nucleotides line up with TRBD1. CDR1 is SGDLS and CDR2 is YYNGEE in the germline V gene. Trimming took 3 bases from V and 0 from J; bases not matched to a gene: 11. This CDR3 contains 18 residues. As DNA, the CDR3 is TGTGCCAGCAGCGGGCCTGCGGGACAGACAGCAACTAATGAAAAACTGTTTTTT. Translated, it gives CASSGPAGQTATNEKLFF.

There are many counts of this clonotype. The chain employs TRBV5-1 and TRBJ2-3; perhaps TRBD2 as D (6 bases). The CDR3 is 15 amino acids. With 4 bases removed from V and 3 bases from J, the gap between germline ends came to 15 bases. Germline CDR1 reads SGHRS; CDR2 reads YFSETQ. The CDR3 region has the DNA TGCGCCAGCAGCCGCGGGGATCTCGGGACAGATACGCAGTATTTT. This encodes CASSRGDLGTDTQYF.

V gene TRBV12-3 or TRBV12-4 combines with J gene TRBJ1-5; tentatively, D is TRBD1 (6 bases). V shed 3 bases and J shed 5 bases, with 14 bases lying between them. The CDR3 totals 15 residues. The CDR3 reads CASSFRQVLDQPQHF. In DNA form, the CDR3 reads TGTGCCAGCAGTTTCCGACAGGTGTTGGATCAGCCCCAGCATTTT.

At least ten counts were recorded for this clonotype. The chain has TRBV7-2 and TRBJ1-1; D is perhaps TRBD1 (6 bases). Trimming took 1 base from V and 9 from J, leaving 9 bases between them. Germline loops: CDR1 SGHTA, CDR2 FQGNSA. The CDR3 contains 12 residues. CDR3 sequence: CASSLEWGQAFF. CDR3 bases: TGTGCCAGCAGCTTAGAATGGGGGCAAGCTTTCTTT.

This clonotype was picked up many times. The CDR3 region has the DNA TGTGCCAGCAGTTGGACAGGTCTCTCCTACGAGCAGTACTTC. Amino acid sequence: CASSWTGLSYEQYF. The chain couples TRBV6-1 to TRBJ2-7; 7 bases match TRBD1. Trimming took 5 bases from V and 0 from J; bases not matched to a gene: 4. This CDR3 region has 14 residues. Germline CDR1 reads MNHNS; CDR2 reads SASEGT.

A few counts support this clonotype. The chain carries TRBV4-1 and TRBJ1-2; a weak D match, TRBD1 (5 bases). The CDR3 has 15 amino acids. CDR1 is MGHRA, CDR2 YSYEKL, per germline. V was trimmed by 0 bases and J by 6 bases, leaving 14 bases between them. CDR3 nucleotides: TGCGCCAGCAGCCAAGAATCACAGCGAGGGGATGGCTACACCTTC. This codes for CASSQESQRGDGYTF.

V gene TRBV20-1 combines with J gene TRBJ2-5, with 7 bases identical to TRBD2. The junction had 20 bases not matched to a gene; V was cut back by 3 bases and J by 7 bases. The germline gives CDR1 DFQATT, CDR2 SNEGSKA (reference sequence). The CDR3 loop spans 17 amino acids. The CDR3: CSASSASGDFSGGTQYF. CDR3 coding DNA: TGCAGTGCTAGTAGTGCCAGCGGGGACTTTTCTGGTGGGACCCAGTACTTC.

As regards this clonotype: Just one base apart from a much larger clone, this may be a read error. The chain uses TRBV3-1 and TRBJ2-7; no definite D call. Germline CDR1 is LGHDT and CDR2 is YNNKEL (reference sequence). V was trimmed by 3 bases and J by 3 bases, leaving 6 bases between them. The CDR3 has 12 residues. The CDR3 sequence is CASSQRSYEQYF. The CDR3 DNA is TGTGCCAGCAGCCAGAGAAGCTACGAGCAGTACTTC.